This record concerns one T cell receptor (beta chain) sequence. The target antigen is unknown. Germline V gives CDR1 PRHDT, CDR2 FYEKMQ (reference sequence). V lost 1 base and J lost 3; bases outside the gene matches: 3. The CDR3 covers 15 residues. The data were taken from a study of cytomegalovirus exposure and HLA in healthy donors. Study-level results: The Asian-associated ancestry cluster reportedly had fewer N-insertions than the approximately 700-donor mean in a later analysis. Cytomegalovirus-associated status was assigned to some 180 TCR beta chains. Most CMV-associated TCR beta chains were later found to appear HLA-restricted.

The PCR employed 60 Vbeta primers together with 13 Jbeta primers. This table comes from immunoSEQ multiplex PCR, and its TCRdb copy is limited to in-frame clones, with some not included. The sample holds 150,000 or so clones; approximately 83% are singletons and the top ten take about 9.3%. The specimen sequenced was PBMCs. This sequence joins TRBV13 and TRBJ2-5, with TRBD2 matching 9 bases. The clonotype comes from a man younger than 35 in good health and CMV-seropositive. The CDR3 is CASSLASGEKETQYF. As DNA, the CDR3 is TGTGCCAGCAGCTTAGCTAGCGGGGAGAAAGAGACCCAGTACTTC.